One sample yielded the 26 T cell receptor beta chains listed below, sequenced in a study of T cells in Graves' hyperthyroidism and ophthalmopathy. RNA transcripts were the template for amplifying TCR beta CDR3 regions. First-round RT-PCR with HTBI primers amplified the TCR CDR3 region. Each CDR3 protein is one row after TCRdb ran MiXCR on the multiplex PCR reads. The sample contains 350,000 or so distinct CDR3 sequences, about a sixth of which appear only once. What was sequenced was blood. Every receptor here comes from a woman between 35 and 50 years old with Graves' ophthalmopathy.

This clonotype was observed at least ten times. V gene TRBV2 combines with J gene TRBJ2-2; 14 positions match TRBD2. V lost 6 bases and J lost 0; bases outside the gene matches: 9. In germline, CDR1 is SNHLY, CDR2 FYNNEI. The CDR3 has 19 amino acids. The CDR3 loop is CASRGGLAGGLTNTGELFF. The CDR3 DNA follows: TGTGCCAGCAGGGGCGGACTAGCGGGAGGCCTCACGAACACCGGGGAGCTGTTTTTT.

In its sample, this clonotype was seen a few times. A read error may explain this, as a much larger clone is one base away. The conserved phenylalanine or tryptophan normally closing the CDR3 is absent here, so this likely arose from a read error. This rearrangement joins TRBV5-1 to TRBJ2-7, with D perhaps matching TRBD1 or TRBD2 (5 bases each). The V gene lost 7 bases and the J gene lost 6 bases, with 20 bases spanning the gap. Germline V gene data show CDR1 as SGHRS and CDR2 as YFSETQ. This CDR3 region has 14 residues. CDR3 in DNA: TGCGCCAGCGGTGAGGGACGCTTACTTGGCGAGCAGTACTCC. Translation: CASGEGRLLGEQYS.

The CDR3 bases are TGCGCCAGCAGCCAAGTTCTTGGGGCCTACGAGCAGTACTTC. Translation gives CASSQVLGAYEQYF. This rearrangement joins TRBV4-1 to TRBJ2-7; D ambiguous. Germline CDR1 reads MGHRA; CDR2 reads YSYEKL. V lost 1 base and J lost 2, with 9 bases in between. The CDR3 contains 14 residues.

This sequence joins TRBV29-1 and TRBJ2-4; D may be TRBD1 or TRBD2 (5 bases each). Trimming shortened V by 5 bases and J by 1 base, and 12 bases separated the two germline ends. Looked up from germline, CDR1 is SQVTM and CDR2 is ANQGSEA. This CDR3 region has 14 residues. The CDR3 DNA follows: TGCAGCGTTCTCCAGGGAGTTGCCAAAAACATTCAGTACTTC. Translated: CSVLQGVAKNIQYF.

In this sample, this clonotype turned up many times. The rearrangement joins TRBV20-1 to TRBJ1-2; 7 nucleotides match TRBD1. This CDR3 is built from 16 residues. V shed 6 bases and J 4 bases; nucleotides not matched to a gene: 17. Germline V lookup: CDR1 DFQATT, CDR2 SNEGSKA (reference sequence). Written as DNA, the CDR3 is TGCAGTGCCAAATCCGGGGACAGCAGTATCGTCTATGGCTACACCTTC. Translating it yields CSAKSGDSSIVYGYTF.

This clonotype came up many times. The chain has TRBV27 and TRBJ2-7, with D unclear. The V and J ends lost 5 bases and 2 bases respectively, with 13 bases between them. This CDR3 is built from 14 residues. Germline V gene sequence: CDR1 MNHEY, CDR2 SMNVEV (reference sequence). The CDR3 DNA follows: TGTGCCAGCAGTCCAAGCGCCACACCCTACGAGCAGTACTTC. Its translation: CASSPSATPYEQYF.

This clonotype was detected only a few times. Sequence at one end of the junction differs from germline and may be a read error. The chain combines TRBV28 with TRBJ1-1; unclear D gene. The CDR3 has 13 residues. CDR1 and CDR2 (germline): MDHEN, SYDVKM. The CDR3 coding sequence is TGTGCCAGCAGACTAGACGGGAACACTGAAGCTTGCTTT. Protein product: CASRLDGNTEACF.

This clonotype was detected ten times or more. The chain couples TRBV6-1 to TRBJ1-1; no reliable D call. The CDR3 has 13 amino acids. The V and J ends lost 7 bases and 2 bases respectively, with 11 bases between them. Looked up from germline, CDR1 is MNHNS and CDR2 is SASEGT. The CDR3: CASTQQLNTEAFF. CDR3 nucleotides: TGTGCCAGCACCCAACAGCTAAACACTGAAGCTTTCTTT.

The chain couples TRBV10-3 to TRBJ1-6; D call uncertain. V gave up 0 bases and J gave up 9 bases, with 3 bases separating them. Per germline, CDR1 ENHRY and CDR2 SYGVKD. There are 12 residues in the CDR3. The CDR3: CAISESSSPLHF. CDR3 DNA sequence: TGTGCCATCAGTGAGTCGAGTTCACCCCTCCACTTT.

This clonotype was counted at least ten times. J is TRBJ1-5 and V is TRBV6-1; no definite D call. This CDR3 has 12 amino acids. V lost 6 bases, J lost 7 bases, and 10 bases lay in between. Germline V CDR1 and CDR2: MNHNS, SASEGT. The CDR3, as DNA: TGTGCCAGCAGGCCTCCAGACCAGCCCCAGCATTTT. Encoded protein: CASRPPDQPQHF.

The sample holds many counts of this clonotype. This chain uses TRBV7-2 with TRBJ1-5; D gene ambiguous. The CDR3 is made up of 13 amino acids. Germline V gene lookup returns CDR1 SGHTA and CDR2 FQGNSA. Trimming removed 4 bases at V and 6 bases at J, with 10 bases between. CDR3 sequence (DNA): TGTGCCAGCAGCTCCCGTATCTTTCAGCCCCAGCATTTT. Amino acids: CASSSRIFQPQHF.

This clonotype came up many times. This chain links TRBV4-3 with TRBJ1-1; the D is unclear. The CDR3 loop spans 16 amino acids. CDR1 is LGHNA, CDR2 YSLEER, per germline. V was shortened by 1 base and J by 7 bases, with 19 bases between the two germline ends. CDR3 DNA: TGCGCCAGCAGCCAAGGAGGCGGAGTGGTCCCGGGTGAAGCTTTCTTT. The encoded protein is CASSQGGGVVPGEAFF.

The V gene is TRBV5-1, the J gene TRBJ1-1; D call uncertain. V was pared by 4 bases and J by 0 bases, with 13 bases between. Germline V gives CDR1 SGHRS, CDR2 YFSETQ. This CDR3 is 15 amino acids long. Here the CDR3 reads CASSLTRVMNTEAFF. For the CDR3, the DNA is TGCGCCAGCAGCCTCACGAGGGTCATGAACACTGAAGCTTTCTTT.

In this sample, this clonotype turned up many times. The chain employs TRBV7-3 and TRBJ1-1; D call uncertain. Germline values: CDR1 SGHTA, CDR2 FQGTGA. This CDR3 region has 13 residues. Deletions cut 3 bases from V and 3 bases from J, with 8 bases between. The DNA of the CDR3 is TGTGCCAGCAGCTTTAGTGGGGACACTGAAGCTTTCTTT. This encodes CASSFSGDTEAFF.

Details on this clonotype: This clone may be a read error of a much larger clone one base away. The chain links TRBV6-1 to TRBJ1-2; no clear D gene. The V gene's germline CDR1 is MNHNS and CDR2 SASEGT. The CDR3 runs to 11 residues. The CDR3 loop is CASIRNYSYTF. In DNA, the CDR3 is TGTGCCAGCATACGAAACTATAGCTACACCTTC.

This clonotype was seen ten or more times. CDR3 residues: CASSPGLGEFEQYF. DNA of the CDR3: TGTGCCAGCAGCCCGGGACTAGGAGAATTCGAGCAGTACTTC. V usage is TRBV4-2 and J usage is TRBJ2-7; 8 nucleotides match TRBD2. CDR1 LGHNA and CDR2 YNFKEQ come from the germline V gene. This CDR3 is 14 amino acids long. J lost 6 bases, V lost 4 bases, and 8 bases had no gene match.

This sequence joins TRBV30 and TRBJ2-7; D possibly corresponds to TRBD1 (7 bases). This CDR3 comprises 12 residues. V was pared by 8 bases and J by 4 bases, with 15 bases between. In germline, CDR1 is GTSNPN, CDR2 SVGIG (reference sequence). The CDR3 sequence: CAAATGRYEQYF. The DNA for the CDR3 is TGTGCCGCAGCGACAGGGAGGTACGAGCAGTACTTC.

This clonotype has a count of ten or more. V usage is TRBV30 and J usage is TRBJ1-5; 7 bases fit TRBD1. Per the germline V gene, CDR1 is GTSNPN and CDR2 is SVGIG (reference sequence). J was trimmed by 7 bases and V by 3 bases; bases with no gene match: 15. The CDR3 loop spans 16 amino acids. CDR3 in DNA: TGTGCCTGGAGGGGCGTTGGGCAGGGGGTAGAGCAGCCCCAGCATTTT. It translates to CAWRGVGQGVEQPQHF.

This clonotype was picked up many times. CDR3 in DNA: TGTGCCAGCAGCACCCGGACAGGGGGAAATCAGCCCCAGCATTTT. It yields the protein CASSTRTGGNQPQHF. The V and J genes are TRBV7-2 and TRBJ1-5; 10 bases match TRBD1. In germline, CDR1 is SGHTA, CDR2 FQGNSA. V gave up 5 bases and J gave up 4 bases; unmatched junction bases: 5. The CDR3 runs 15 residues.

The gene calls are TRBV3-1 and TRBJ2-2; 9 nucleotides agree with TRBD2. The germline V gene has CDR1 LGHDT and CDR2 YNNKEL (reference sequence). This CDR3 comprises 17 residues. J was trimmed by 5 bases and V by 0 bases; bases with no gene match: 7. The CDR3, as DNA: TGTGCCAGCAGCCAAGAGTGCGGGAGGGCCGATACCGGGGAGCTGTTTTTT. Translated, it gives CASSQECGRADTGELFF.

This clonotype was found a few times. Possible read error: a much larger clone is one base away. The chain is built from TRBV28 and TRBJ2-2; weak D call: TRBD2 (5 bases). CDR3 length: 13 residues. The V and J ends lost 11 bases and 3 bases respectively, with 13 bases between them. Germline V CDR1 and CDR2: MDHEN, SYDVKM. CDR3 protein: CALVIGDTGELFF. CDR3 DNA sequence: TGTGCCCTGGTGATCGGGGACACCGGGGAGCTGTTTTTT.

As to this clonotype: One end of the junction varies from germline; a read error may be responsible. The chain combines TRBV2 with TRBJ1-1; D call uncertain. This CDR3 is built from 12 residues. Germline V CDR1 and CDR2: SNHLY, FYNNEI. CDR3 sequence reads: CASTALNTEAYF. CDR3 sequence (DNA): TGTGCCAGCACGGCATTGAACACTGAAGCTTACTTT. The whole variable domain, filled in from reference TRBV2 and TRBJ1-1, reads EPEVTQTPSHQVTQMGQEVILRCVPISNHLYFYWYRQILGQKVEFLVSFYNNEISEKSEIFDDQFSVERPDGSNFTLKIRSTKLEDSAMYFCASTALNTEAYFGQGTRLTVV.

This chain uses TRBV6-2 or TRBV6-3 with TRBJ2-2; 11 bases align to TRBD2. Looked up from germline, CDR1 is MNHEY and CDR2 is SVGEGT. V shed 6 bases and J 4 bases; nucleotides not matched to a gene: 7. The CDR3 spans 16 residues. The CDR3 bases are TGTGCCAGCAGGGATCCGGGACTAGCGGCCACCGGGGAGCTGTTTTTT. As protein: CASRDPGLAATGELFF.

As regards this clonotype: The junction departs from the called germline gene at one end, perhaps through a read error. The chain combines TRBV13 with TRBJ1-2, with D tentatively TRBD1 (5 bases). CDR3 length: 14 amino acids. From germline, CDR1 is PRHDT and CDR2 FYEKMQ (reference sequence). CDR3 nucleotides: TGTGCCAGCAGCGCCCGAGACAGCTTCTATGGCTACATCTTC. Translated, it gives CASSARDSFYGYIF.

There are many counts of this clonotype. The rearrangement links TRBV5-7 to TRBJ2-7; the match to TRBD2 covers 11 bases. TRBV5-7 is an open reading frame whose function is uncertain. The CDR3 is made up of 16 amino acids. The V segment lost 0 bases and the J segment 4 bases; nucleotides outside the gene matches: 6. This CDR3 is CASSLATSGIGYEQYF. The CDR3 DNA sequence: TGTGCCAGCAGCTTGGCGACTAGCGGGATTGGATACGAGCAGTACTTC.

In its sample, this clonotype was seen many times. The chain is built from TRBV4-3 and TRBJ2-7; D could derive from TRBD1 or TRBD2 (6 bases each). From germline, CDR1 is LGHNA and CDR2 YSLEER. V was shortened by 0 bases and J by 2 bases, with 11 bases between the two germline ends. CDR3 length equals 15 residues. This CDR3 reads CASSQEEGGPYEQYF. In DNA, the CDR3 is TGCGCCAGCAGCCAAGAAGAGGGGGGTCCCTACGAGCAGTACTTC.